Included here is one T cell receptor beta chain sequence, with context. The sample belongs to a study of siplizumab effects on memory and regulatory T cells. Sequenced unstimulated subsets in a few donor pairs: CD4+ naive, CD4+ memory, CD8+ naive, CD8+ effector memory, CD8+ TEMRA. Generated by immunoSEQ multiplex PCR, the TCRdb table keeps only in-frame clones and is missing some. The sample has 26,000 or so clones, more than 65% seen once. V lost 7 bases and J lost 8, with 17 bases in between. The germline V gene encodes CDR1 MNHEY and CDR2 SVGAGI. The CDR3 runs 13 residues. Sequenced input: memory CD4+ T cells sorted from blood. The receptor was isolated from a human donor in good health. The genes are TRBV6-5 and TRBJ2-5; D tentatively reads TRBD1 or TRBD2 (5 bases each). This CDR3 reads CASIAPGALTQYF. CDR3 DNA sequence: TGTGCCAGCATTGCCCCCGGGGCCCTAACCCAGTACTTC.